A selection of T cell receptor beta chains follows, all from one sample in a study of Graves' ophthalmopathy and Graves' hyperthyroidism. MiXCR, applied by TCRdb to the multiplex PCR reads, yields one record per CDR3 protein. The table lists almost 750,000 distinct CDR3 sequences, around 40% of them singletons, with roughly 45% in the top ten. Input material: peripheral blood. These receptors were taken from an adult man with Graves' ophthalmopathy. Both conserved end residues are part of each CDR3. The order of the fields is D gene, V gene, clone size, J gene, CDR3 protein, CDR3 DNA. D genes are given only for firm matches. A row's size may be missing; if present it is once, few, many or a size class.

d_gene: .
v_gene: TRBV25-1
abundance: .
j_gene: TRBJ2-7
CDR3aa: CASGTGTREQYF
CDR3nt: TGTGCCAGCGGGACCGGGACACGGGAGCAGTACTTC

d_gene: TRBD2
v_gene: TRBV24-1
abundance: .
j_gene: TRBJ2-1
CDR3aa: CATSGRTSLNEQFF
CDR3nt: TGTGCCACCAGTGGTCGGACTAGCCTCAATGAGCAGTTCTTC

d_gene: TRBD1
v_gene: TRBV6-6
abundance: once
j_gene: TRBJ2-7
CDR3aa: CASSIAGGLREQYF
CDR3nt: TGTGCCAGCAGTATTGCAGGGGGCTTGAGGGAGCAGTACTTC

d_gene: TRBD1
v_gene: TRBV29-1
abundance: .
j_gene: TRBJ1-2
CDR3aa: CSVLQGTDYGYTF
CDR3nt: TGCAGCGTTTTACAGGGGACAGACTATGGCTACACCTTC

d_gene: .
v_gene: TRBV7-2
abundance: .
j_gene: TRBJ2-7
CDR3aa: CASSLASVSEQYF
CDR3nt: TGTGCCAGCAGCTTAGCATCGGTTTCTGAGCAGTACTTC

d_gene: .
v_gene: TRBV29-1
abundance: many
j_gene: TRBJ1-4
CDR3aa: CSVPSGGVGEKLFF
CDR3nt: TGCAGCGTGCCTAGCGGGGGGGTTGGGGAAAAACTGTTTTTT

d_gene: TRBD1
v_gene: TRBV7-9
abundance: .
j_gene: TRBJ2-2
CDR3aa: CASSLVRDSANTGEPFF
CDR3nt: TGTGCCAGCAGCTTAGTCCGGGACAGCGCGAACACCGGGGAGCCGTTTTTT

d_gene: .
v_gene: TRBV6-1
abundance: .
j_gene: TRBJ1-4
CDR3aa: CASSDRGEGEKLFF
CDR3nt: TGTGCCAGCAGTGATCGGGGGGAGGGTGAAAAACTGTTTTTT

d_gene: .
v_gene: TRBV29-1
abundance: .
j_gene: TRBJ1-1
CDR3aa: CSRGLNTEAFF
CDR3nt: TGCAGTAGGGGATTGAACACTGAAGCTTTCTTT

d_gene: TRBD1
v_gene: TRBV15
abundance: .
j_gene: TRBJ1-2
CDR3aa: CATSRGVSGQGAFYYGYTF
CDR3nt: TGTGCCACCAGCAGAGGGGTCTCGGGACAGGGGGCCTTTTACTATGGCTACACCTTC

d_gene: .
v_gene: TRBV10-3
abundance: .
j_gene: TRBJ2-3
CDR3aa: CAISGTGTDTQYF
CDR3nt: TGTGCCATCAGTGGGACAGGCACAGATACGCAGTATTTT

d_gene: .
v_gene: TRBV7-3
abundance: .
j_gene: TRBJ2-3
CDR3aa: CASSPLPQLQGSGSRTDTQYF
CDR3nt: TGTGCCAGCAGCCCCCTGCCCCAATTACAAGGTAGCGGTTCACGGACAGATACGCAGTATTTT

d_gene: .
v_gene: TRBV5-1
abundance: few
j_gene: TRBJ1-1
CDR3aa: CASSLTGGRNTEAFF
CDR3nt: TGCGCCAGCAGCTTGACCGGGGGCAGGAACACTGAAGCTTTCTTT

d_gene: .
v_gene: TRBV2
abundance: many
j_gene: TRBJ1-5
CDR3aa: CASRDRDGGGNQPQHF
CDR3nt: TGTGCCAGCAGGGATCGAGATGGGGGGGGCAATCAGCCCCAGCATTTT

d_gene: .
v_gene: TRBV29-1
abundance: .
j_gene: TRBJ1-2
CDR3aa: CSSVREGDYGFTF
CDR3nt: TGCAGCAGTGTCAGGGAAGGGGACTATGGCTTCACCTTC

d_gene: .
v_gene: TRBV7-2
abundance: few
j_gene: TRBJ2-5
CDR3aa: CASSQASDQETQYF
CDR3nt: TGTGCCAGCAGTCAGGCTAGCGACCAAGAGACCCAGTACTTC

d_gene: .
v_gene: TRBV29-1
abundance: .
j_gene: TRBJ2-5
CDR3aa: CSVGRAFETQYF
CDR3nt: TGCAGCGTTGGGAGGGCGTTTGAGACCCAGTACTTC

d_gene: TRBD1
v_gene: TRBV5-8
abundance: few
j_gene: TRBJ1-5
CDR3aa: CASSLRGGAGQPQHF
CDR3nt: TGTGCCAGCAGCTTGCGAGGGGGCGCGGGGCAGCCCCAGCATTTT

d_gene: .
v_gene: TRBV5-1
abundance: many
j_gene: TRBJ1-1
CDR3aa: CASSLVGDPEAFF
CDR3nt: TGCGCCAGCAGCTTGGTGGGGGACCCCGAAGCTTTCTTT

d_gene: .
v_gene: TRBV7-9
abundance: few
j_gene: TRBJ1-3
CDR3aa: CASSLAGLDGNTIYF
CDR3nt: TGTGCCAGCAGCTTAGCTGGGTTAGATGGAAACACCATATATTTT

d_gene: TRBD1
v_gene: TRBV20-1
abundance: few
j_gene: TRBJ2-7
CDR3aa: CSLGGTGGYEQYF
CDR3nt: TGCAGTCTAGGGGGGACAGGGGGTTACGAGCAGTACTTC

d_gene: TRBD2
v_gene: TRBV7-2
abundance: .
j_gene: TRBJ2-6
CDR3aa: CASSWRTSGANVLTF
CDR3nt: TGTGCCAGCAGCTGGCGGACTAGCGGGGCCAACGTCCTGACTTTC

d_gene: .
v_gene: TRBV7-2
abundance: many
j_gene: TRBJ2-5
CDR3aa: CASSLVRSETQYF
CDR3nt: TGTGCCAGCAGCTTAGTACGGAGTGAGACCCAGTACTTC

d_gene: TRBD2
v_gene: TRBV9
abundance: few
j_gene: TRBJ2-2
CDR3aa: CASSVDSGSDRELFF
CDR3nt: TGTGCCAGCAGCGTAGACAGCGGGAGTGACCGGGAGCTGTTTTTT

d_gene: .
v_gene: TRBV25-1
abundance: .
j_gene: TRBJ2-2
CDR3aa: CASRPPGRGNTGELFF
CDR3nt: TGTGCCAGCAGGCCTCCGGGACGGGGGAACACCGGGGAGCTGTTTTTT

d_gene: .
v_gene: TRBV29-1
abundance: once
j_gene: TRBJ1-2
CDR3aa: CSVEDLQQYGYTF
CDR3nt: TGCAGCGTTGAAGATCTTCAACAATATGGCTACACCTTC

d_gene: TRBD1
v_gene: TRBV7-9
abundance: .
j_gene: TRBJ1-4
CDR3aa: CASSQDLSTGGTNEKLFF
CDR3nt: TGCGCCAGCAGCCAAGATCTTTCGACAGGGGGGACTAATGAAAAACTGTTTTTT

d_gene: TRBD1
v_gene: TRBV20-1
abundance: many
j_gene: TRBJ1-1
CDR3aa: CSAHSDRAGTEAFF
CDR3nt: TGCAGTGCTCACTCAGACAGGGCCGGCACTGAAGCTTTCTTT

d_gene: .
v_gene: TRBV3-1
abundance: .
j_gene: TRBJ2-7
CDR3aa: CASTTHGGEQYF
CDR3nt: TGTGCCAGCACCACCCACGGTGGCGAGCAGTACTTC

d_gene: .
v_gene: TRBV5-4
abundance: .
j_gene: TRBJ2-2
CDR3aa: CASSQVGFGELFF
CDR3nt: TGCGCCAGCAGCCAAGTGGGATTCGGGGAGCTGTTTTTT

d_gene: .
v_gene: TRBV10-3
abundance: .
j_gene: TRBJ1-2
CDR3aa: CAISESGVNGYTF
CDR3nt: TGTGCCATCAGTGAGTCGGGGGTCAATGGCTACACCTTC

d_gene: .
v_gene: TRBV5-5
abundance: .
j_gene: TRBJ1-1
CDR3aa: CASSTQAGGVNTEAFF
CDR3nt: TGTGCCAGCAGCACTCAGGCGGGCGGTGTGAACACTGAAGCTTTCTTT

d_gene: .
v_gene: TRBV10-3
abundance: .
j_gene: TRBJ2-2
CDR3aa: CAISGQGGELFF
CDR3nt: TGTGCCATCAGTGGGCAGGGCGGCGAGCTGTTTTTT

d_gene: TRBD2
v_gene: TRBV7-9
abundance: few
j_gene: TRBJ2-5
CDR3aa: CASSQGLAEQQETQYF
CDR3nt: TGCGCCAGCAGCCAGGGTCTAGCGGAGCAACAAGAGACCCAGTACTTC

d_gene: .
v_gene: TRBV7-2
abundance: many
j_gene: TRBJ1-6
CDR3aa: CASSSPLTGDYNSPLHF
CDR3nt: TGTGCCAGCAGTTCGCCGTTGACAGGCGACTATAATTCACCCCTCCACTTT

d_gene: TRBD1
v_gene: TRBV15
abundance: .
j_gene: TRBJ1-2
CDR3aa: CATSRAPRGQGLDYGYTF
CDR3nt: TGTGCCACCAGCAGAGCCCCAAGGGGACAGGGCCTGGACTATGGCTACACCTTC

d_gene: .
v_gene: TRBV24-1
abundance: many
j_gene: TRBJ2-2
CDR3aa: CATSNRGTGELFF
CDR3nt: TGTGCCACCAGCAATAGGGGGACCGGGGAGCTGTTTTTT

d_gene: .
v_gene: TRBV2
abundance: .
j_gene: TRBJ2-7
CDR3aa: CASSDSIVHDWTPPSLDSYEQYF
CDR3nt: TGTGCCAGCAGTGACTCGATCGTGCACGACTGGACTCCGCCCTCACTGGACTCCTACGAGCAGTACTTC

d_gene: .
v_gene: TRBV6-1
abundance: once
j_gene: TRBJ2-5
CDR3aa: CASTTLPKETQYF
CDR3nt: TGTGCCAGCACTACCCTCCCTAAGGAGACCCAGTACTTC

d_gene: .
v_gene: TRBV2
abundance: .
j_gene: TRBJ1-1
CDR3aa: CASSYTRTENTEAFF
CDR3nt: TGTGCCAGCAGTTATACCCGGACAGAGAACACTGAAGCTTTCTTT

d_gene: .
v_gene: TRBV29-1
abundance: once
j_gene: TRBJ1-3
CDR3aa: CSVEDPRELGNTIYF
CDR3nt: TGCAGCGTTGAAGACCCCAGGGAGCTTGGAAACACCATATATTTT

d_gene: .
v_gene: TRBV7-6
abundance: .
j_gene: TRBJ1-4
CDR3aa: CASSRYRDRNEKLFF
CDR3nt: TGTGCCAGCAGCCGTTACAGGGACCGGAATGAAAAACTGTTTTTT

d_gene: .
v_gene: TRBV25-1
abundance: .
j_gene: TRBJ2-2
CDR3aa: CASLLMFGELFF
CDR3nt: TGTGCCAGCTTGTTGATGTTCGGGGAGCTGTTTTTT

d_gene: TRBD2
v_gene: TRBV5-1
abundance: few
j_gene: TRBJ2-5
CDR3aa: CASSFVSSGEETQYF
CDR3nt: TGCGCCAGCAGCTTCGTTTCTAGCGGGGAAGAGACCCAGTACTTC